The next 17 T cell receptor beta chains were all read from a single sample in a study of cytomegalovirus exposure and HLA in healthy donors. Use of 60 Vbeta and 13 Jbeta primers characterized the PCR. Data came from immunoSEQ multiplex PCR; TCRdb stores just in-frame clones and leaves some out. The sample includes approximately 110,000 clones, around three quarters of them seen just once. The sample was PBMCs. The receptor source for this set is a female donor in good health and CMV-seropositive.

V and J are TRBV28 and TRBJ2-7, with 9 bases matching TRBD1. The CDR3 covers 14 residues. V lost 6 bases and J lost 0; bases outside the gene matches: 3. Germline V gene data show CDR1 as MDHEN and CDR2 as SYDVKM. DNA for the CDR3: TGTGCCAGCAGGGACAGGGGCTACTCCTACGAGCAGTACTTC. It specifies CASRDRGYSYEQYF.

This chain connects TRBV7-2 to TRBJ1-2; no clear D. Deletions cut 10 bases from V and 4 bases from J, with 16 bases between. Per germline, CDR1 SGHTA and CDR2 FQGNSA. This CDR3 is built from 13 residues. The CDR3 sequence: CATTRPEVYGYTF. CDR3 DNA sequence: TGTGCCACCACAAGGCCCGAGGTCTATGGCTACACCTTC.

This chain links TRBV7-3 with TRBJ2-1; 7 bases fit TRBD2. After removal of 10 bases from V and 7 bases from J, the junction contained 13 bases not matched to a gene. Per germline, CDR1 SGHTA and CDR2 FQGTGA. The CDR3 consists of 14 residues. This CDR3 reads CATARGVGQNEQFF. As DNA, the CDR3 is TGTGCCACCGCCCGGGGGGTAGGTCAGAATGAGCAGTTCTTC.

This clone came up a few times. The chain recombines TRBV7-8 with TRBJ2-7; 7 nucleotides line up with TRBD1. The length of the CDR3 is 12 residues. Germline values: CDR1 SGHVS, CDR2 FQNEAQ. The trim removed 5 bases at V and 4 bases at J, leaving 2 bases unmatched. The CDR3 loop is CASSPTGYEQYF. In DNA, the CDR3 is TGTGCCAGCAGCCCGACAGGGTACGAGCAGTACTTC.

The chain uses TRBV11-3 and TRBJ1-1; D gene uncertain. Germline lookup yields CDR1 SGHNT and CDR2 YENEEA. The CDR3 has 14 residues. V gave up 4 bases and J gave up 1 base, with 10 bases separating them. CDR3 DNA sequence: TGTGCCAGCAGCTCCCGGGGAGGGAACACTGAAGCTTTCTTT. Encoded protein: CASSSRGGNTEAFF.

J is TRBJ2-2 and V is TRBV7-8; unclear D gene. The CDR3 has 17 amino acids. The germline CDR1 and CDR2 sequences are SGHVS and FQNEAQ. Deletions cut 3 bases from V and 0 bases from J, with 14 bases between. Here the CDR3 reads CASSFITRLANTGELFF. CDR3 DNA: TGTGCCAGCAGCTTTATTACGAGACTTGCGAACACCGGGGAGCTGTTTTTT. The full variable domain, rest sourced from reference TRBV7-8 and TRBJ2-2, is GAGVSQSPRYKVAKRGQDVALRCDPISGHVSLFWYQQALGQGPEFLTYFQNEAQLDKSGLPSDRFFAERPEGSVSTLKIQRTQQEDSAVYLCASSFITRLANTGELFFGEGSRLTVL.

The gene calls are TRBV27 and TRBJ2-2, with 8 bases aligning to TRBD2. Germline V gene lookup returns CDR1 MNHEY and CDR2 SMNVEV (reference sequence). After removal of 3 bases from V and 3 bases from J, the junction contained 6 bases not matched to a gene. This CDR3 is 16 amino acids long. DNA for the CDR3: TGTGCCAGCAGTTTCCTCACTAGCGGTGACACCGGGGAGCTGTTTTTT. Translating gives CASSFLTSGDTGELFF.

This sequence joins TRBV11-2 and TRBJ1-2; maybe TRBD1 (6 bases). Germline loops: CDR1 SGHAT, CDR2 FQNNGV. Trimming shortened V by 0 bases and J by 4 bases, and 6 bases separated the two germline ends. This CDR3 is 13 amino acids long. Written as DNA, the CDR3 is TGTGCCAGCAGCTTAGAACAGGGCTATGGCTACACCTTC. It translates to CASSLEQGYGYTF.

The CDR3 sequence is CASRRIAGGRYEQYF. CDR3 nucleotide sequence: TGCGCCAGCAGGCGAATAGCGGGAGGGCGCTACGAGCAGTACTTC. The chain joins TRBV23-1 to TRBJ2-7; 11 nucleotides line up with TRBD2. TRBV23-1 is placed among ORFs of uncertain function. The V segment lost 6 bases and the J segment 3 bases; nucleotides outside the gene matches: 7. The CDR3 is 15 residues long.

The genes are TRBV6-5 and TRBJ1-4; D gene unclear. CDR1 MNHEY and CDR2 SVGAGI come from the germline V gene. This CDR3 has 13 residues. The V end was cut by 4 bases, the J end by 4 bases, with 7 bases between. The CDR3 loop is CASSSSINEKLFF. DNA for the CDR3: TGTGCCAGCAGTTCAAGCATTAATGAAAAACTGTTTTTT.

Only one count was recorded for this clone. The chain employs TRBV9 and TRBJ2-2; D unclear. This CDR3 comprises 16 residues. V was pared by 0 bases and J by 0 bases, with 9 bases between. In germline, CDR1 is SGDLS, CDR2 YYNGEE. The CDR3 nucleotides are TGTGCCAGCAGCGTAGCGGGTAACGCGAACACCGGGGAGCTGTTTTTT. Residues: CASSVAGNANTGELFF.

Only a few counts were recorded for this clone. This rearrangement joins TRBV2 to TRBJ2-7; TRBD2 matches 7 bases. The V gene's germline CDR1 is SNHLY and CDR2 FYNNEI. J was trimmed by 0 bases and V by 1 base; bases with no gene match: 3. This CDR3 comprises 15 residues. The CDR3 spells CASSEGLAVSYEQYF. CDR3 nucleotide sequence: TGTGCCAGCAGTGAAGGGCTAGCGGTCTCCTACGAGCAGTACTTC.

The genes are TRBV12-5 and TRBJ2-7; 7 positions agree with TRBD1. Per the germline V gene, CDR1 is LGHNT and CDR2 is FRNRAP. The CDR3 extends over 18 amino acids. Unmatched junction bases numbered 14, after V lost 1 base and J lost 2 bases. CDR3 in amino acids: CASGLAPSRTGGTYEQYF. In DNA form, the CDR3 reads TGTGCTAGTGGTTTGGCTCCCTCGAGGACAGGAGGTACCTACGAGCAGTACTTC.

CDR3 bases: TGTGCCATCAGATGGACAGGGGACGGATGGCCCCAGCATTTT. Translating it yields CAIRWTGDGWPQHF. V and J are TRBV10-3 and TRBJ1-5, with TRBD1 matching over 9 bases. With 6 bases clipped from V and 9 bases from J, the junction kept 9 bases outside the gene matches. The CDR3 has 14 amino acids. Germline CDR1 and CDR2: ENHRY and SYGVKD.

The chain employs TRBV12-5 and TRBJ2-1; TRBD2 aligns across 10 bases. Trimming took 0 bases from V and 6 from J; bases not matched to a gene: 23. Germline V gives CDR1 LGHNT, CDR2 FRNRAP. The CDR3 is made up of 22 amino acids. This CDR3 reads CASGLVLGSFGLADARGNEQFF. In nucleotides, the CDR3 is TGTGCTAGTGGTTTGGTACTGGGGTCGTTCGGACTAGCGGACGCACGGGGCAATGAGCAGTTCTTC.

This clone was picked up one time. This chain links TRBV6-5 with TRBJ1-2; D is possibly TRBD1 (6 bases). This CDR3 contains 13 residues. From germline, CDR1 is MNHEY and CDR2 SVGAGI. The V end lost 9 bases, the J end lost 1 base, and 12 bases lay between the germline ends. The DNA for the CDR3 is TGTGCCAGTTATAGGGGGAATAACTATGGCTACACCTTC. This encodes CASYRGNNYGYTF.

The J gene is TRBJ1-3, the V gene TRBV6-1; D gene unclear. The V gene's germline CDR1 is MNHNS and CDR2 SASEGT. Deletions cut 5 bases from V and 3 bases from J, with 11 bases between. The CDR3 is 14 amino acids. In nucleotides, the CDR3 is TGTGCCAGCAGTACGAGAGCTGTTGGAAACACCATATATTTT. Protein sequence: CASSTRAVGNTIYF.